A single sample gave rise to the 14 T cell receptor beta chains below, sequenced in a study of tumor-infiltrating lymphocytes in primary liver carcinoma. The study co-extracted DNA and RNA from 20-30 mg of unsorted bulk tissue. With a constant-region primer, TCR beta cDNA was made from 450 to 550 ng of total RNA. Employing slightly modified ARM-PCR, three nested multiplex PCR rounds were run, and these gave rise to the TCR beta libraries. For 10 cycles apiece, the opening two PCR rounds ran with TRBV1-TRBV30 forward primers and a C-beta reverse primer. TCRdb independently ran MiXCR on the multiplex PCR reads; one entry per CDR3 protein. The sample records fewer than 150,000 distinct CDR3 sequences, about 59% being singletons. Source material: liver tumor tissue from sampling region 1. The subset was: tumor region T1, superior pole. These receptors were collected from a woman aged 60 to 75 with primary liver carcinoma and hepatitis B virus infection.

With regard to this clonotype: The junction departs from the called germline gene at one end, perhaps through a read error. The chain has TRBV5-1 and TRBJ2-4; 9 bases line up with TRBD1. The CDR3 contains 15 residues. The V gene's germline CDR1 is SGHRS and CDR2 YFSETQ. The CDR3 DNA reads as TGCGCCAGCAGCCTGGGACAGGGTGACAAAAACATTCGGTACTTC. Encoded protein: CASSLGQGDKNIRYF.

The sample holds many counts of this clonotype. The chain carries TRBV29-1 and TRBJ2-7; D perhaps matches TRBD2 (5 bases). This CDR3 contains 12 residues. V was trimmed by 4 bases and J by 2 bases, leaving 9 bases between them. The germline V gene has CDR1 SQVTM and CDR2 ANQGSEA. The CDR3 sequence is CSVAGVTYEQYF. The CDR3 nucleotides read TGCAGCGTTGCCGGGGTGACCTACGAGCAGTACTTC.

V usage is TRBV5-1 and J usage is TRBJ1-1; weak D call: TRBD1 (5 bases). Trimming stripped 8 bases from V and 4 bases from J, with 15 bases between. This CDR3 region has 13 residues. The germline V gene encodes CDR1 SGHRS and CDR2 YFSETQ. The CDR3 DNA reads TGCGCCAGTAGGGACCCTCGGCGCACTGAAGCTTTCTTT. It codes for CASRDPRRTEAFF.

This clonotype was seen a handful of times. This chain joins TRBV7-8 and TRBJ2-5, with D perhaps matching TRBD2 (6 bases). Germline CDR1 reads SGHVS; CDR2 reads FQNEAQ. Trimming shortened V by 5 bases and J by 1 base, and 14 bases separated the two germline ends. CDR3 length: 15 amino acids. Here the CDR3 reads CASSRGTALQETQYF. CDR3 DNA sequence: TGTGCCAGCAGCCGGGGGACGGCCCTCCAAGAGACCCAGTACTTC.

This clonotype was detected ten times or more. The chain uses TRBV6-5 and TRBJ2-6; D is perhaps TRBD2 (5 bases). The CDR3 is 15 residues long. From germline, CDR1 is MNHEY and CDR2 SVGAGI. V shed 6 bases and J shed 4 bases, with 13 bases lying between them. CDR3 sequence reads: CASSSGETGANVLTF. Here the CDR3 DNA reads TGTGCCAGCAGCAGCGGAGAGACGGGGGCCAACGTCCTGACTTTC.

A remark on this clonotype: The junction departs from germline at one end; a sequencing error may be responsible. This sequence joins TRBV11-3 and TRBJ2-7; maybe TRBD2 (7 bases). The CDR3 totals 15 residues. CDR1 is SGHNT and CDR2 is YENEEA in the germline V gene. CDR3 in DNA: TGTGCTAGCAGCCCCGGGACGGGGGGCAACTACGATCAGTACTTC. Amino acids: CASSPGTGGNYDQYF. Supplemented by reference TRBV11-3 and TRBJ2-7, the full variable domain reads EAGVVQSPRYKIIEKKQPVAFWCNPISGHNTLYWYLQNLGQGPELLIRYENEEAVDDSQLPKDRFSAERLKGVDSTLKIQPAELGDSAVYLCASSPGTGGNYDQYFGPGTRLTVT.

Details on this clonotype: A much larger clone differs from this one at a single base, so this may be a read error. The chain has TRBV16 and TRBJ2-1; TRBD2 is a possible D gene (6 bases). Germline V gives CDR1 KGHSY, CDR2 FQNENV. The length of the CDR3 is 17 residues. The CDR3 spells CVSSLPTRLVVGNEQFF. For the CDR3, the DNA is TGTGTCAGCAGCCTCCCGACTAGATTAGTGGTGGGCAATGAGCAGTTCTTC.

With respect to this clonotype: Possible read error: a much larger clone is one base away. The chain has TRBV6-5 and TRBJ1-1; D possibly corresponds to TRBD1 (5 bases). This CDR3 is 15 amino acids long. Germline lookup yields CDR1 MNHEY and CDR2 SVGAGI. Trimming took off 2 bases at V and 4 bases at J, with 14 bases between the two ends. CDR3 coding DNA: TGTGCCAGCAGTTACACCGGGGGAGTTGCCACTGAAGCTTTCTTT. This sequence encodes CASSYTGGVATEAFF.

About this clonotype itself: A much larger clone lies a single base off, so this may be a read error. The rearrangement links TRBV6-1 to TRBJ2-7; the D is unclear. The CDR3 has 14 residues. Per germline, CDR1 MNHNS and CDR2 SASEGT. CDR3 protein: CASNEEAGPYEQYF. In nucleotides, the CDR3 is TGTGCCAGCAATGAAGAGGCAGGTCCCTACGAGCAGTACTTC.

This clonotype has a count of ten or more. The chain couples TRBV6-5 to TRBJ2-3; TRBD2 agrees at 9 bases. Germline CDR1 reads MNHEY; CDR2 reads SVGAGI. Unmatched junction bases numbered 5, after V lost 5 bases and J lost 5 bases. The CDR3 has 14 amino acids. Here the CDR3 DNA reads TGTGCCAGCAGTAACTTAGCGGGAGAAGATACGCAGTATTTT. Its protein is CASSNLAGEDTQYF.

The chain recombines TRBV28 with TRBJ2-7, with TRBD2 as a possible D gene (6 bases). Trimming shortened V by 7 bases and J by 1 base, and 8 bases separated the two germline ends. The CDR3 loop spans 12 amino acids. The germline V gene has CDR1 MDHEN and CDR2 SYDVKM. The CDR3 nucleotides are TGTGCCAGCAAGGAGGGGTCCTACGAGCAGTACTTC. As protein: CASKEGSYEQYF.

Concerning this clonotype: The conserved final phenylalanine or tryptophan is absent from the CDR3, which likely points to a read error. The CDR3 DNA reads TGCAGCGTTGAAGTGGGGGGCGGCTACGAGCAGTACTCC. Residues: CSVEVGGGYEQYS. The chain is built from TRBV29-1 and TRBJ2-7; possibly TRBD1 or TRBD2 for D (6 bases each). Trimming stripped 1 base from V and 3 bases from J, with 10 bases between. The germline CDR1 and CDR2 sequences are SQVTM and ANQGSEA. CDR3 length: 13 amino acids.

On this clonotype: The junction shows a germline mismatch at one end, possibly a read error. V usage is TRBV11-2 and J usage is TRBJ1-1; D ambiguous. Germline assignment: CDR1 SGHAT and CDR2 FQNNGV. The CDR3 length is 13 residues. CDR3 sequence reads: CASNLDGGLVAFF. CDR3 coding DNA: TGTGCCAGCAACTTAGATGGAGGCCTTGTGGCTTTCTTT.

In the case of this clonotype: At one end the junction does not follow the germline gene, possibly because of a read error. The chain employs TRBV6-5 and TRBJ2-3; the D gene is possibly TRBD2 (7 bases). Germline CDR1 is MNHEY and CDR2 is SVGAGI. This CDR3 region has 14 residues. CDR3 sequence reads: CASRGGGRADMQYF. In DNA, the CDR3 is TGTGCTAGCCGGGGAGGGGGGCGCGCAGATATGCAGTATTTT.